The clone carrying this TCR beta chain was seen a handful of times. Germline V gene lookup returns CDR1 KGHDR and CDR2 SFDVKD. V shed 3 bases, J shed 2 bases, and the junction held 6 bases outside the gene matches. The CDR3 length is 16 residues. These data are taken from a study of blood T cell repertoires in COVID-19. Study information: The cDNA or gDNA used as material had been derived from T cells, B-cell-depleted T cells, or PBMCs.

TCRdb keeps only in-frame clones here, not all; method: immunoSEQ multiplex PCR. The sample shows 70,000 or so clones, around 80% of them seen only once. Sequencing was performed on peripheral blood. The chain couples TRBV24-1 to TRBJ2-3, with 8 bases fitting TRBD2. The sequence was obtained from a woman aged 80 or over with acute or convalescent COVID-19. The CDR3 here is CATSDPREGDTDTQYF. CDR3 DNA sequence: TGTGCCACCAGTGATCCCCGGGAGGGGGACACAGATACGCAGTATTTT.